The TCR beta chain under discussion was sequenced for a study of blood T cell repertoires in COVID-19. Overall study context: COVID-19 samples collected from the United States, Italy and Spain covered acute and convalescent phases.

TCRdb keeps only in-frame clones here, not all; method: immunoSEQ multiplex PCR. Of about 140,000 clones in the sample, roughly 84% were seen once. The V end was cut by 5 bases, the J end by 0 bases, with 9 bases between. The CDR3 has 14 residues. CDR1 is MDHEN and CDR2 is SYDVKM in the germline V gene. This receptor was taken from a man between 25 and 39 years old with COVID-19, enrolled during active disease. V usage is TRBV28 and J usage is TRBJ2-3; D ambiguous. Sequencing was done on a sample of peripheral blood. CDR3 sequence: CASSDLGSTDTQYF. The CDR3 DNA reads as TGTGCCAGCAGTGATTTGGGCAGCACAGATACGCAGTATTTT. Together with reference TRBV28 and TRBJ2-3, the CDR3 gives the full variable domain: DVKVTQSSRYLVKRTGEKVFLECVQDMDHENMFWYRQDPGLGLRLIYFSYDVKMKEKGDIPEGYSVSREKKERFSLILESASTNQTSMYLCASSDLGSTDTQYFGPGTRLTVL.